The next 23 T cell receptor beta chains were all read from a single sample in a study of blood T cell repertoires in COVID-19. The protocol was immunoSEQ multiplex PCR, while the TCRdb copy is restricted to in-frame clones and leaves out a portion. The sample carries about 160,000 clones, approximately 80% recorded once. Sequencing input: peripheral blood. These receptors were collected from a woman older than 75 with active or convalescent COVID-19.

The genes are TRBV6-1 and TRBJ1-5, with D maybe TRBD1 (6 bases). CDR3 length: 13 amino acids. The V end was cut by 2 bases, the J end by 7 bases, with 9 bases between. In germline, CDR1 is MNHNS, CDR2 SASEGT. The CDR3 loop is CASSENRVQPQHF. CDR3 in DNA: TGTGCCAGCAGTGAAAACAGGGTCCAGCCCCAGCATTTT.

The table lists this clone with a few counts. V is TRBV6-5 and J is TRBJ2-6; no definite D call. The V gene's germline CDR1 is MNHEY and CDR2 SVGAGI. V was pared by 0 bases and J by 0 bases, with 6 bases between. The CDR3 is made up of 16 amino acids. CDR3 bases: TGTGCCAGCAGTTACTCCTTCAGCTCTGGGGCCAACGTCCTGACTTTC. This gives the protein CASSYSFSSGANVLTF.

The chain carries TRBV2 and TRBJ1-2; D ambiguous. The CDR3 contains 15 residues. Trimming cost V 6 bases and J 0 bases, with 14 bases left between them. Germline assignment: CDR1 SNHLY and CDR2 FYNNEI. CDR3: CASRVFRVSNYGYTF. The CDR3 DNA is TGTGCCAGCAGGGTTTTTCGGGTATCTAACTATGGCTACACCTTC.

As concerns this clone: Other nucleotide sequences in the sample specify the same CDR3. The chain uses TRBV3-1 (or the pseudogene TRBV3-2) and TRBJ1-4; D is ambiguous. The CDR3 runs 15 residues. V lost 1 base, J lost 7 bases, and 13 bases lay in between. Per germline, CDR1 LGHDT and CDR2 YNNKEL (reference sequence). The CDR3 bases are TGTGCCAGCAGCCAAGCTCACGGATCGGGTGAAAAACTGTTTTTT. Encoded protein: CASSQAHGSGEKLFF.

This clone was seen more than once but under ten times. The rearrangement joins TRBV15 to TRBJ1-4; possibly TRBD1 for D (5 bases). Germline values: CDR1 LNHNV, CDR2 YYDKDF (reference sequence). V dropped 0 bases and J dropped 8 bases, with 13 bases sitting between them. This CDR3 is 15 amino acids long. As DNA, the CDR3 is TGTGCCACCAGCAGAGAAGGGCAGCGGGACGAAAAACTGTTTTTT. This sequence encodes CATSREGQRDEKLFF. The complete variable domain, with remaining parts taken from reference TRBV15 and TRBJ1-4, reads DAMVIQNPRYQVTQFGKPVTLSCSQTLNHNVMYWYQQKSSQAPKLLFHYYDKDFNNEADTPDNFQSRRPNTSFCFLDIRSPGLGDTAMYLCATSREGQRDEKLFFGSGTQLSVL.

This clone showed up just once. The rearrangement joins TRBV18 to TRBJ2-4; possible D gene TRBD2, 6 bases. The germline CDR1 and CDR2 sequences are KGHSH and LQKENI. This CDR3 has 14 amino acids. Deletions cut 6 bases from V and 5 bases from J, with 14 bases between. The CDR3 DNA follows: TGTGCCAGCTCCCAAGGACTACAAGAAAACATTCAGTACTTC. This translates into CASSQGLQENIQYF. The variable domain in full, completed from reference TRBV18 and TRBJ2-4, reads NAGVMQNPRHLVRRRGQEARLRCSPMKGHSHVYWYRQLPEEGLKFMVYLQKENIIDESGMPKERFSAEFPKEGPSILRIQQVVRGDSAAYFCASSQGLQENIQYFGAGTRLSVL.

The V and J genes are TRBV7-2 and TRBJ2-1, with D perhaps matching TRBD1 (6 bases). The CDR3 runs 13 residues. Trimming pared 5 bases from V and 5 bases from J, leaving 10 bases between. Looked up from germline, CDR1 is SGHTA and CDR2 is FQGNSA. The CDR3: CASSRTVNNEQFF. CDR3 in DNA: TGTGCCAGCAGCCGGACAGTTAACAATGAGCAGTTCTTC.

The chain combines TRBV12-3 or TRBV12-4 with TRBJ1-2; possible D gene TRBD1, 5 bases. Trimming stripped 6 bases from V and 8 bases from J, with 13 bases between. This CDR3 is built from 12 residues. The CDR3, as DNA: TGTGCCAGCAGCCCGGGGGGGATAGGCTACACCTTC. Encoded protein: CASSPGGIGYTF.

V usage is TRBV19 and J usage is TRBJ2-3, with 8 nucleotides matching TRBD1. The V gene's germline CDR1 is LNHDA and CDR2 SQIVND (reference sequence). Trimming cost V 7 bases and J 0 bases; bases outside gene matches: 12. CDR3 length equals 17 residues. As DNA, the CDR3 is TGTGCCAGTACTCCGGGGGCAGGGGGCATTAGCACAGATACGCAGTATTTT. Amino acids: CASTPGAGGISTDTQYF.

The chain uses TRBV6-6 and TRBJ1-3, with 7 bases that match TRBD1. Germline V gene data show CDR1 as MNHNY and CDR2 as SVGAGI (reference sequence). There are 15 residues in the CDR3. After removal of 6 bases from V and 1 base from J, the junction contained 6 bases not matched to a gene. CDR3 DNA sequence: TGTGCCAGCAGGACCGACAGGGAGTCTGGAAACACCATATATTTT. The encoded protein is CASRTDRESGNTIYF.

This clone was observed a single time. The chain carries TRBV5-1 and TRBJ2-5; 7 bases fit TRBD1. The CDR3 length is 13 residues. CDR1 SGHRS and CDR2 YFSETQ come from the germline V gene. The ends lost 4 bases at V and 5 bases at J; junction bases unmatched: 5. The DNA of the CDR3 is TGCGCCAGCAGCGGTACAGGGGAGGAGACCCAGTACTTC. This translates into CASSGTGEETQYF.

This clone was seen once. The gene calls are TRBV6-5 and TRBJ1-5, with D possibly being TRBD1 (5 bases). V lost 4 bases and J lost 4, with 8 bases in between. Germline V gene sequence: CDR1 MNHEY, CDR2 SVGAGI. CDR3 length: 13 amino acids. The CDR3 protein is CASSSTVNQPQHF. The CDR3 DNA is TGTGCCAGCAGTTCGACAGTTAATCAGCCCCAGCATTTT.

The chain uses TRBV27 and TRBJ1-2, with D maybe TRBD1 (5 bases). This CDR3 has 13 amino acids. CDR1 and CDR2 (germline): MNHEY, SMNVEV (reference sequence). V was shortened by 6 bases and J by 3 bases, with 11 bases between the two germline ends. In nucleotides, the CDR3 is TGTGCCAGCAGAAACCCGACAGACTATGGCTACACCTTC. Protein product: CASRNPTDYGYTF.

The rearrangement joins TRBV24-1 to TRBJ1-5; the D is unclear. Germline CDR1 reads KGHDR; CDR2 reads SFDVKD. V lost 0 bases to trimming and J lost 0 bases, with 8 bases between them. There are 16 residues in the CDR3. CDR3 in amino acids: CATSDLDMTSNQPQHF. The CDR3, as DNA: TGTGCCACCAGTGATTTGGACATGACTAGCAATCAGCCCCAGCATTTT.

V usage is TRBV5-4 and J usage is TRBJ1-2; D is undetermined. The germline V gene has CDR1 SGHNT and CDR2 YYREEE (reference sequence). The CDR3 is 15 residues long. Trimming took off 4 bases at V and 3 bases at J, with 16 bases between the two ends. The CDR3 spells CASSLLGGQDYGYTF. The DNA of the CDR3 is TGTGCCAGCAGCCTATTGGGAGGGCAGGACTATGGCTACACCTTC.

The rearrangement links TRBV7-3 to TRBJ1-2; 10 bases line up with TRBD1. Losses at the gene ends were 4 bases for V and 6 bases for J; bases not matched to a gene: 5. The CDR3 length is 14 residues. Germline V gene lookup returns CDR1 SGHTA and CDR2 FQGTGA. CDR3 nucleotide sequence: TGTGCCAGCAGCTCATCCGGGACAGGGGATGGCTACACCTTC. It is translated as CASSSSGTGDGYTF. The variable domain in full, completed from reference TRBV7-3 and TRBJ1-2, reads GAGVSQTPSNKVTEKGKYVELRCDPISGHTALYWYRQSLGQGPEFLIYFQGTGAADDSGLPNDRFFAVRPEGSVSTLKIQRTERGDSAVYLCASSSSGTGDGYTFGSGTRLTVV.

The V call is TRBV6-5, the J call TRBJ1-4; 9 bases align to TRBD1. Germline CDR1 is MNHEY and CDR2 is SVGAGI. The CDR3 contains 14 residues. Losses at the gene ends were 6 bases for V and 9 bases for J; bases not matched to a gene: 8. DNA of the CDR3: TGTGCCAGCAGGTGGGGACAGGGTGACCAAAAACTGTTTTTT. Protein product: CASRWGQGDQKLFF.

The V call is TRBV24-1, the J call TRBJ1-1; D gene ambiguous. The CDR3 totals 12 residues. The V gene lost 3 bases and the J gene lost 7 bases, with 8 bases spanning the gap. CDR1 and CDR2 from the germline V gene are KGHDR and SFDVKD. Here the CDR3 reads CATSDGRDEAFF. Here the CDR3 DNA reads TGTGCCACCAGTGATGGACGGGATGAAGCTTTCTTT.

The V and J genes are TRBV19 and TRBJ1-1; D might be TRBD1 (6 bases). V gave up 1 base and J gave up 1 base, with 10 bases separating them. This CDR3 has 15 residues. CDR1 is LNHDA, CDR2 SQIVND, per germline (reference sequence). The CDR3 region is CASSIVTGRNTEAFF. The CDR3 region has the DNA TGTGCCAGTAGTATAGTTACAGGGAGGAACACTGAAGCTTTCTTT.

The chain joins TRBV24-1 to TRBJ2-2; 9 bases align to TRBD1. The V segment lost 5 bases and the J segment 2 bases; nucleotides outside the gene matches: 5. This CDR3 contains 16 residues. Germline CDR1 KGHDR, CDR2 SFDVKD. The CDR3 DNA reads as TGTGCCACCAGTGGTGGACAGGGGAAAAACACCGGGGAGCTGTTTTTT. This encodes CATSGGQGKNTGELFF.

In this sample, this clone turned up once. The V and J genes are TRBV7-9 and TRBJ1-1, with 8 bases aligning to TRBD1. Germline-derived CDR1 and CDR2 are SEHNR and FQNEAQ (reference sequence). The CDR3 is 14 residues long. V was clipped by 3 bases and J by 5 bases; unmatched bases: 5. CDR3 sequence reads: CASSLQGASTEAFF. In nucleotides, the CDR3 is TGTGCCAGCAGCTTGCAGGGGGCAAGTACTGAAGCTTTCTTT.

The chain is built from TRBV5-1 and TRBJ2-3, with D perhaps matching TRBD1 (5 bases). Germline loops: CDR1 SGHRS, CDR2 YFSETQ. The CDR3 totals 15 residues. V lost 4 bases and J lost 3, with 15 bases in between. CDR3 sequence reads: CASSPGQGGTDTQYF. In DNA form, the CDR3 reads TGCGCCAGCAGCCCCGGGCAGGGTGGGACAGATACGCAGTATTTT.

The rearrangement joins TRBV29-1 to TRBJ2-5; no definite D call. V dropped 3 bases and J dropped 4 bases, with 6 bases sitting between them. Germline assignment: CDR1 SQVTM and CDR2 ANQGSEA. This CDR3 comprises 11 residues. The DNA of the CDR3 is TGCAGCGTTGAGAGAGGAGAGACCCAGTACTTC. Protein product: CSVERGETQYF.